The sequence of this TCR beta chain was determined in a study of blood T cell repertoires in COVID-19. Overall study: COVID-19 samples collected from the United States, Italy and Spain covered acute and convalescent phases.

The CDR3 has 19 residues. Trimming at V came to 1 base and at J to 4 bases, leaving 12 bases not matched to a gene. Germline V gene sequence: CDR1 LGHNA, CDR2 YNFKEQ. TCRdb's copy holds only in-frame clones and misses some; the assay was immunoSEQ multiplex PCR. This sample has some 120,000 clones, with around 87% found just once. Sequencing was performed on peripheral blood. This rearrangement joins TRBV4-2 to TRBJ2-7; 14 positions agree with TRBD2. The receptor's source is a woman in her fifties or sixties with acute or convalescent COVID-19. CDR3 DNA sequence: TGTGCCAGCAGCCAAGTGGCTTGGACTAGCGGGGGGTTTTCTTACGAGCAGTACTTC. Its protein is CASSQVAWTSGGFSYEQYF.